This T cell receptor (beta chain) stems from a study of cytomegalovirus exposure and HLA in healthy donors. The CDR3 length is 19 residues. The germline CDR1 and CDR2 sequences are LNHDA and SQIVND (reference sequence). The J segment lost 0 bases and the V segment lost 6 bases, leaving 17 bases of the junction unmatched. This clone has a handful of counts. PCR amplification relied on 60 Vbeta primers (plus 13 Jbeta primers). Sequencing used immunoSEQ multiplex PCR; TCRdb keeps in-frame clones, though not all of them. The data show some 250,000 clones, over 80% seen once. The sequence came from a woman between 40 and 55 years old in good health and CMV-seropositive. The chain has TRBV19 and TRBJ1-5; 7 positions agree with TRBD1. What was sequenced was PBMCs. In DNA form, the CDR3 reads TGTGCCAGTAGGATTCGACAGGGACCCGGAATTTATAGCAATCAGCCCCAGCATTTT. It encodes CASRIRQGPGIYSNQPQHF.